These 12 T cell receptor beta chains came from one sample sequenced in a study of shared T cell receptors in the human thymus. Sequencing used immunoSEQ multiplex PCR; TCRdb keeps in-frame clones, though not all of them. Here the sample spans roughly 550,000 clones, around 78% being singletons. These same records also appear under a second study, on human thymus T cells.

Input material: thymocytes. The receptors stem from a boy in the first two years of life with a congenital heart defect.

The count of this clone is one. The CDR3 DNA follows: TGCGCCAGCAGCTTGGAAACAGGATCTGGGGCCAACGTCCTGACTTTC. It codes for CASSLETGSGANVLTF. The V call is TRBV5-1, the J call TRBJ2-6, with a weak D call TRBD1 (5 bases). The CDR3 has 16 residues. CDR1 and CDR2 (germline): SGHRS, YFSETQ. The V gene lost 0 bases and the J gene lost 1 base, with 8 bases spanning the gap.

This chain links TRBV5-4 with TRBJ1-1; TRBD1 might be the D (5 bases). The germline V and J ends were trimmed by 3 bases and 2 bases, with 20 bases remaining between them. Per the germline V gene, CDR1 is SGHNT and CDR2 is YYREEE (reference sequence). The CDR3 runs 17 residues. The CDR3 sequence is CASSSLSRARSNTEAFF. CDR3 DNA sequence: TGTGCCAGCAGCTCCCTTAGCAGGGCCCGATCCAACACTGAAGCTTTCTTT.

This clone occurred once. This chain joins TRBV4-3 and TRBJ1-3, with no clear D. The V and J ends lost 1 base and 3 bases respectively, with 13 bases between them. The CDR3 totals 16 residues. In germline, CDR1 is LGHNA, CDR2 YSLEER. CDR3 coding DNA: TGCGCCAGCAGCCAAGTGCACCCCGGGGATGGAAACACCATATATTTT. This sequence encodes CASSQVHPGDGNTIYF.

V gene TRBV4-1 combines with J gene TRBJ1-5, with 9 bases identical to TRBD1. V shed 4 bases, J shed 4 bases, and the junction held 5 bases outside the gene matches. Germline-derived CDR1 and CDR2 are MGHRA and YSYEKL. The CDR3 has 15 residues. The CDR3 DNA reads TGCGCCAGCAGCCCGCCCGGGACAGGGAATCAGCCCCAGCATTTT. Protein sequence: CASSPPGTGNQPQHF.

This clone turned up a few times. The chain couples TRBV5-1 to TRBJ2-1, with 16 bases matching TRBD2. The CDR3 is made up of 20 amino acids. Germline lookup yields CDR1 SGHRS and CDR2 YFSETQ. V was clipped by 0 bases and J by 1 base; unmatched bases: 7. Here the CDR3 reads CASSLDSRGLAGGSYNEQFF. The CDR3 nucleotides are TGCGCCAGCAGCTTGGACAGCAGGGGACTAGCGGGAGGGTCCTACAATGAGCAGTTCTTC.

The chain uses TRBV30 and TRBJ2-7; D is possibly TRBD2 (7 bases). The CDR3 loop spans 18 amino acids. Trimming cost V 3 bases and J 0 bases, with 24 bases left between them. Germline CDR1 is GTSNPN and CDR2 is SVGIG (reference sequence). Here the CDR3 reads CAWSQRGRGPRPSYEQYF. Written as DNA, the CDR3 is TGTGCCTGGAGCCAGAGGGGGAGGGGACCAAGGCCCTCCTACGAGCAGTACTTC.

This clone was observed a few times. This chain joins TRBV4-2 and TRBJ1-4, with TRBD1 matching 11 bases. V shed 3 bases, J shed 0 bases, and the junction held 12 bases outside the gene matches. Germline lookup yields CDR1 LGHNA and CDR2 YNFKEQ. The CDR3 runs 20 residues. The CDR3 loop reads CASSQNWGQGVGPTNEKLFF. CDR3 DNA: TGTGCCAGCAGCCAGAACTGGGGACAGGGGGTGGGCCCAACTAATGAAAAACTGTTTTTT.

This sequence joins TRBV29-1 and TRBJ2-7; the match to TRBD2 covers 8 bases. The germline V gene has CDR1 SQVTM and CDR2 ANQGSEA. The CDR3 totals 13 residues. V gave up 2 bases and J gave up 6 bases; unmatched junction bases: 6. CDR3 coding DNA: TGCAGCGTTGAATACCGGGAGGGCCGCGAGCAGTACTTC. It yields the protein CSVEYREGREQYF.

CDR3 nucleotides: TGTGCCAGCAGTGACCAGACAGGGGGAGCAGATACGCAGTATTTT. Protein sequence: CASSDQTGGADTQYF. This chain joins TRBV6-1 and TRBJ2-3; 9 positions agree with TRBD1. Germline V gene sequence: CDR1 MNHNS, CDR2 SASEGT. V lost 3 bases and J lost 4; bases outside the gene matches: 5. The CDR3 has 15 residues.

V usage is TRBV7-6 and J usage is TRBJ1-4; 7 nucleotides match TRBD1. Per the germline V gene, CDR1 is SGHVS and CDR2 is FNYEAQ. The CDR3 contains 16 residues. Trimming removed 5 bases from V and 5 bases from J; junction bases left unmatched: 11. The DNA of the CDR3 is TGTGCCAGCAGCCCGACCTCACGGACAGGAAATGAAAAACTGTTTTTT. As protein: CASSPTSRTGNEKLFF. The entire variable domain, with the rest obtained from reference TRBV7-6 and TRBJ1-4, is as follows: GAGVSQSPRYKVTKRGQDVALRCDPISGHVSLYWYRQALGQGPEFLTYFNYEAQQDKSGLPNDRFSAERPEGSISTLTIQRTEQRDSAMYRCASSPTSRTGNEKLFFGSGTQLSVL.

The J gene is TRBJ2-1, the V gene TRBV4-1, with D tentatively TRBD1 (7 bases). The germline V gene has CDR1 MGHRA and CDR2 YSYEKL. There are 16 residues in the CDR3. V dropped 3 bases and J dropped 5 bases, with 17 bases sitting between them. The CDR3 protein is CASSHRWVRGDNEQFF. CDR3 in DNA: TGCGCCAGCAGCCACCGGTGGGTCAGGGGGGACAATGAGCAGTTCTTC.

The DNA for the CDR3 is TGTGCCAGCAGCTGGCGGGGAGAGACCCAGTACTTC. This sequence encodes CASSWRGETQYF. V usage is TRBV7-2 and J usage is TRBJ2-5; D is perhaps TRBD2 (6 bases). This CDR3 comprises 12 residues. Germline values: CDR1 SGHTA, CDR2 FQGNSA. V lost 4 bases and J lost 4, with 7 bases in between.